The 7 T cell receptor beta chains presented below share a single source sample, sequenced in a study of CD8 T cells in Susac syndrome. cDNA came from about 0.51 to 1 ug RNA primed by random hexamers. TCRdb independently ran MiXCR on the immunoSEQ multiplex PCR reads; one entry per CDR3 protein. The profile covers almost 450,000 distinct CDR3 sequences, with more than 80% appearing a single time and 0.12% taken by the ten largest. The sequenced material came from CD8+ T cells from PBMCs. The source of these receptors is a human donor with multiple sclerosis.

The chain has TRBV18 and TRBJ1-5; D remains ambiguous. Per the germline V gene, CDR1 is KGHSH and CDR2 is LQKENI. The V end was cut by 2 bases, the J end by 0 bases, with 14 bases between. This CDR3 has 17 residues. This CDR3 reads CASSPFGQTYSNQPQHF. The DNA for the CDR3 is TGTGCCAGCTCACCATTTGGGCAGACTTATAGCAATCAGCCCCAGCATTTT.

The chain is built from TRBV3-1 and TRBJ1-2; no definite D call. V was shortened by 1 base and J by 6 bases, with 12 bases between the two germline ends. The CDR3 contains 14 residues. Germline lookup yields CDR1 LGHDT and CDR2 YNNKEL (reference sequence). The CDR3 region is CASSQVASAHGYTF. CDR3 nucleotides: TGTGCCAGCAGCCAAGTGGCTTCGGCTCATGGCTACACCTTC.

V is TRBV5-6 and J is TRBJ2-1; a weak D match, TRBD2 (6 bases). The CDR3 has 12 residues. Per germline, CDR1 SGHDT and CDR2 YYEEEE. With 7 bases removed from V and 7 bases from J, the gap between germline ends came to 12 bases. For the CDR3, the DNA is TGTGCCAGCGCCCCCGCGGGGAATGAGCAGTTCTTC. It translates to CASAPAGNEQFF.

In its sample, this clonotype was seen a few times. This chain uses TRBV10-3 with TRBJ2-7; perhaps TRBD2 as D (6 bases). Germline assignment: CDR1 ENHRY and CDR2 SYGVKD. The CDR3 contains 13 residues. The V gene lost 3 bases and the J gene lost 6 bases, with 12 bases spanning the gap. Written as DNA, the CDR3 is TGTGCCATCAGTGAAGGGCAGGGAGGCGAGCAGTACTTC. Its protein is CAISEGQGGEQYF.

The chain joins TRBV12-3 or TRBV12-4 to TRBJ2-7; 7 bases align to TRBD2. There are 13 residues in the CDR3. Unmatched junction bases numbered 7, after V lost 6 bases and J lost 5 bases. CDR3 sequence: CASSGLGWDEQYF. CDR3 in DNA: TGTGCCAGCAGCGGACTAGGATGGGACGAGCAGTACTTC.

This clonotype was seen just once. The chain is built from TRBV2 and TRBJ2-1, with TRBD2 matching 8 bases. The germline CDR1 and CDR2 sequences are SNHLY and FYNNEI. V lost 3 bases to trimming and J lost 11 bases; unmatched junction nucleotides: 12. The CDR3 spans 15 residues. DNA for the CDR3: TGTGCCAGCAGTGAGCGATTGGGACTAGGGTTTAAGCAGTTCTTC. It is translated as CASSERLGLGFKQFF. Supplemented by reference TRBV2 and TRBJ2-1, the full variable domain reads EPEVTQTPSHQVTQMGQEVILRCVPISNHLYFYWYRQILGQKVEFLVSFYNNEISEKSEIFDDQFSVERPDGSNFTLKIRSTKLEDSAMYFCASSERLGLGFKQFFGPGTRLTVL.

The chain uses TRBV24-1 and TRBJ1-2; a possible D gene is TRBD1 (5 bases). Between the trimmed V and J ends, which lost 0 bases and 5 bases, there was a span of 18 bases. The CDR3 contains 17 residues. Germline CDR1 and CDR2: KGHDR and SFDVKD. The CDR3: CATSDLTGGAVAYGYTF. Written as DNA, the CDR3 is TGTGCCACCAGTGATTTGACCGGTGGGGCAGTCGCGTATGGCTACACCTTC.